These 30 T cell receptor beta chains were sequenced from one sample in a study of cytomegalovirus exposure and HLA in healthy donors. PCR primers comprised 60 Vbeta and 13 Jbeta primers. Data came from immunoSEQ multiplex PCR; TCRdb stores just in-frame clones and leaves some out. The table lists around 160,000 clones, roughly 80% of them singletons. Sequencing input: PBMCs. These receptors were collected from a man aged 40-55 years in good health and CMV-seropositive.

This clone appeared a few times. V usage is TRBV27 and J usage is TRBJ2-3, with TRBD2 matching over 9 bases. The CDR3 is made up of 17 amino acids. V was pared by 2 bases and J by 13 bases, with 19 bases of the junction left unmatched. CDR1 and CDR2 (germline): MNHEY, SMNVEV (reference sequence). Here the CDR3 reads CASSLISASGVQIEEYF. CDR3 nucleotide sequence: TGTGCCAGCAGTTTAATCAGCGCTAGCGGGGTTCAGATAGAAGAGTATTTT.

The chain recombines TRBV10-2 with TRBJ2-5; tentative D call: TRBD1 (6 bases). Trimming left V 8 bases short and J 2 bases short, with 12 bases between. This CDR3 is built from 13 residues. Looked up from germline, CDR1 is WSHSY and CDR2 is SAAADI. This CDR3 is CASGRRGQETQYF. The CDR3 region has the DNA TGCGCCAGCGGCCGAAGGGGGCAAGAGACCCAGTACTTC.

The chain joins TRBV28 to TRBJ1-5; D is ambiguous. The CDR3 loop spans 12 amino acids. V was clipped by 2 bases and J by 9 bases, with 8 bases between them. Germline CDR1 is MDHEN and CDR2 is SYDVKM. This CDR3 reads CASSLGAAPQHF. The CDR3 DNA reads TGTGCCAGCAGTTTAGGTGCGGCGCCCCAGCATTTT.

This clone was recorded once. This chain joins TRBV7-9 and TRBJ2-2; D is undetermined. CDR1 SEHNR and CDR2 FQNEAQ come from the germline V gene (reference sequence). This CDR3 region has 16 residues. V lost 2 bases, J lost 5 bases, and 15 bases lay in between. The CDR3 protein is CASSLPGSGQTGELFF. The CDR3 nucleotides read TGTGCCAGCAGCTTACCCGGGTCGGGTCAAACCGGGGAGCTGTTTTTT.

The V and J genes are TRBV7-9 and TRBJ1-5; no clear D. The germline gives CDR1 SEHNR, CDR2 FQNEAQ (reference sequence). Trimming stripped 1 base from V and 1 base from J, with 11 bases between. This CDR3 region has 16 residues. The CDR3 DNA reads TGTGCCAGCAGCTTAGGGGAGGCGGGAAGCAATCAGCCCCAGCATTTT. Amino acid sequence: CASSLGEAGSNQPQHF.

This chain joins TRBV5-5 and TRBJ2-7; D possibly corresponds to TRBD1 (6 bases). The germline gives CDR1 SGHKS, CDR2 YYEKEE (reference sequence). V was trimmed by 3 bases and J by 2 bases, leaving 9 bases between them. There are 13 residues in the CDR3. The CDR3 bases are TGTGCCAGCAGCTCGGGACATACCTACGAGCAGTACTTC. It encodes CASSSGHTYEQYF.

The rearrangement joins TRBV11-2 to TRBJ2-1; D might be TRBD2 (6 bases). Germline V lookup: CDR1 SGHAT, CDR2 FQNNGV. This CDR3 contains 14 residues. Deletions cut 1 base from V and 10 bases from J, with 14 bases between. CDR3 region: CASSLGAGPREQFF. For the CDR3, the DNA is TGTGCCAGCAGCTTAGGGGCGGGACCCAGGGAGCAGTTCTTC.

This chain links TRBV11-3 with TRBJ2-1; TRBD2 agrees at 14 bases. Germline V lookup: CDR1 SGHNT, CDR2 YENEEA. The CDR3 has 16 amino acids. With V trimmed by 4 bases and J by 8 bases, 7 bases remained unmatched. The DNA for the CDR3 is TGTGCCAGCAGCTCGGGACTAGCGGGAGCCAGGGATGAGCAGTTCTTC. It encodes CASSSGLAGARDEQFF.

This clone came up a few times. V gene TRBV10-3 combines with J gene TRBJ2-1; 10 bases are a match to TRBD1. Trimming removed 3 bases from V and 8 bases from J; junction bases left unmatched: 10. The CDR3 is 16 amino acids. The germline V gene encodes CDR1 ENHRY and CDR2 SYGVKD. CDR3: CAISDSRTGGNYEQFF. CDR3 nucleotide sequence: TGTGCCATCAGTGATTCCAGGACAGGGGGTAATTATGAGCAGTTCTTC.

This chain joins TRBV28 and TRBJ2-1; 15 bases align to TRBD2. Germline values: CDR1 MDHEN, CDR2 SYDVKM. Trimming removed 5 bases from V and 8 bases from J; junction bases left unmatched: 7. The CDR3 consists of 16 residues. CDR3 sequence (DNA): TGTGCCAGCAGTATGGGGACTAGCGGGAGGTGGGATGAGCAGTTCTTC. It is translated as CASSMGTSGRWDEQFF.

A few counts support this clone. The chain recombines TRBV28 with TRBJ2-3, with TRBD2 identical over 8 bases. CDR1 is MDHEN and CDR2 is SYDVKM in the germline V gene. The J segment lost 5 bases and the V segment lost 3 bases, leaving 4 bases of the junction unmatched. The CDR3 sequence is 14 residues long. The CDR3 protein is CASSLSGSVDTQYF. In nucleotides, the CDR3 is TGTGCCAGCAGTTTGAGCGGGAGTGTAGATACGCAGTATTTT. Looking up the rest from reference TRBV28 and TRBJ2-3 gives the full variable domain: DVKVTQSSRYLVKRTGEKVFLECVQDMDHENMFWYRQDPGLGLRLIYFSYDVKMKEKGDIPEGYSVSREKKERFSLILESASTNQTSMYLCASSLSGSVDTQYFGPGTRLTVL.

The CDR3 sequence: CASSERELLAKNIQYF. The CDR3 DNA reads TGTGCCAGCAGTGAAAGGGAGCTCCTAGCCAAAAACATTCAGTACTTC. The chain couples TRBV2 to TRBJ2-4, with a weak D call TRBD2 (5 bases). Germline V gives CDR1 SNHLY, CDR2 FYNNEI. CDR3 length: 16 amino acids. V lost 2 bases, J lost 0 bases, and 11 bases lay in between.

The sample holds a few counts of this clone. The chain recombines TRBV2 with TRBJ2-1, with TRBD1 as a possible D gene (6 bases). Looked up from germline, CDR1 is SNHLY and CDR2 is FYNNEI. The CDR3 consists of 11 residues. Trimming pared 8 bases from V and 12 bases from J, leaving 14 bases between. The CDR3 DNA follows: TGTGCCAGCCAAGAACAGGGAACGCAGTTCTTC. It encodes CASQEQGTQFF.

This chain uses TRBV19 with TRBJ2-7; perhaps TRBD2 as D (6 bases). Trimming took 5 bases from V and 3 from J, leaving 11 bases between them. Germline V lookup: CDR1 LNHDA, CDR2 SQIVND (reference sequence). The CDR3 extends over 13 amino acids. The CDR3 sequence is CASSAGRIYEQYF. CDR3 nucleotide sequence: TGTGCCAGTAGTGCGGGACGGATCTACGAGCAGTACTTC.

CDR3 DNA sequence: TGTGCCAGCAGTTACTCTACGGGAGGGAGCACAGATACGCAGTATTTT. It specifies CASSYSTGGSTDTQYF. The rearrangement joins TRBV6-5 to TRBJ2-3; TRBD2 matches at 8 bases. Germline loops: CDR1 MNHEY, CDR2 SVGAGI. The CDR3 is made up of 16 amino acids. V lost 0 bases and J lost 0; bases outside the gene matches: 2.

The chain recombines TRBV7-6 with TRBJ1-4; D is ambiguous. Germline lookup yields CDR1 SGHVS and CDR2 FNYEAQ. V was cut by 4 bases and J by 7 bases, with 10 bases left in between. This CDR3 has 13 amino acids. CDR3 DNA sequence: TGTGCCAGCAGCTCGGGGTCCCGTGAAAAACTGTTTTTT. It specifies CASSSGSREKLFF. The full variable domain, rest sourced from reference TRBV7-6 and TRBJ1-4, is GAGVSQSPRYKVTKRGQDVALRCDPISGHVSLYWYRQALGQGPEFLTYFNYEAQQDKSGLPNDRFSAERPEGSISTLTIQRTEQRDSAMYRCASSSGSREKLFFGSGTQLSVL.

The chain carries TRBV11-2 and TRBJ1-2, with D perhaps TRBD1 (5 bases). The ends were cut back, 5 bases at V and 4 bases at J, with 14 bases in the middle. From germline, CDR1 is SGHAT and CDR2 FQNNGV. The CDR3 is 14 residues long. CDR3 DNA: TGTGCCAGCAGCCCCGTGGGGGGGAGCTATGGCTACACCTTC. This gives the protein CASSPVGGSYGYTF.

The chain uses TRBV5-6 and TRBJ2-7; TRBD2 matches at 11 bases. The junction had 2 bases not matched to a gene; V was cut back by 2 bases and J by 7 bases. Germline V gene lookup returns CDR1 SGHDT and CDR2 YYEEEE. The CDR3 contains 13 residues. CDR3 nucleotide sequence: TGTGCCAGCAGCTTTCCTAGCGGGGGGGAGCAGTACTTC. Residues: CASSFPSGGEQYF.

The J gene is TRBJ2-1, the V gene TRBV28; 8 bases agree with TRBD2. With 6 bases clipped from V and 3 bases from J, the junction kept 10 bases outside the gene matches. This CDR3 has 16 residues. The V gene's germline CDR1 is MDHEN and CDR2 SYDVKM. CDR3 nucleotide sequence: TGTGCCAGCAGCCCCTCATCGGGGGGGATCTACAATGAGCAGTTCTTC. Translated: CASSPSSGGIYNEQFF. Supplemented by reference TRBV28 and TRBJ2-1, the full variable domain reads DVKVTQSSRYLVKRTGEKVFLECVQDMDHENMFWYRQDPGLGLRLIYFSYDVKMKEKGDIPEGYSVSREKKERFSLILESASTNQTSMYLCASSPSSGGIYNEQFFGPGTRLTVL.

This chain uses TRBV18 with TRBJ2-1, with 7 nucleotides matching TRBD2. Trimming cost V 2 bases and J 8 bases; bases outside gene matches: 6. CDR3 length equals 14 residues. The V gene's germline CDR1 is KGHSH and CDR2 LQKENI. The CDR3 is CASSPWTRSDEQFF. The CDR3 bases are TGTGCCAGCTCACCATGGACTAGGTCTGATGAGCAGTTCTTC.

The CDR3 loop reads CASSVADRGPTEAFF. The CDR3 DNA is TGTGCCAGCAGCGTAGCAGACAGGGGGCCCACTGAAGCTTTCTTT. V usage is TRBV9 and J usage is TRBJ1-1, with TRBD1 matching 10 bases. The germline V gene encodes CDR1 SGDLS and CDR2 YYNGEE. The junction had 3 bases not matched to a gene; V was cut back by 0 bases and J by 4 bases. The CDR3 spans 15 residues.

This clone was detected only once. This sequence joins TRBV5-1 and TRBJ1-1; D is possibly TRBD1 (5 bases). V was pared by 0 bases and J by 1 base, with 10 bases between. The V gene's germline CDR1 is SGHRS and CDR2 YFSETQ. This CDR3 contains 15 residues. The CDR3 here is CASSLDGQPNTEAFF. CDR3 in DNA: TGCGCCAGCAGCTTGGATGGACAACCGAACACTGAAGCTTTCTTT.

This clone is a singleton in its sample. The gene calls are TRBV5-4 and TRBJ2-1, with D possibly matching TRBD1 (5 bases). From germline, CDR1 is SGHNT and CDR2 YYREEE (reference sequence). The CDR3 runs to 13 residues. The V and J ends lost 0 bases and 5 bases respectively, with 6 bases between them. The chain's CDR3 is CASSLEGNNEQFF. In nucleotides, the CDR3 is TGTGCCAGCAGCTTGGAGGGGAACAATGAGCAGTTCTTC.

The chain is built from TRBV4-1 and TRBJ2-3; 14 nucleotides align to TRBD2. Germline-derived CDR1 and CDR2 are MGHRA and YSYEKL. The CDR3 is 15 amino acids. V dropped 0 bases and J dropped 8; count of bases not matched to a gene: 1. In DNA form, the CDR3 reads TGCGCCAGCAGCCAAGAGACTAGCGGGAGGGTTACGCAGTATTTT. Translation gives CASSQETSGRVTQYF.

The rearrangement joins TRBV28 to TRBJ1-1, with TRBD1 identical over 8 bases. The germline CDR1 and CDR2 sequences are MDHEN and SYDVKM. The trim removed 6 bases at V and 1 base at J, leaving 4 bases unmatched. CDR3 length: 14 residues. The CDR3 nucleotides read TGTGCCAGCAGAACAGGGGGGGGGAACACTGAAGCTTTCTTT. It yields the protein CASRTGGGNTEAFF.

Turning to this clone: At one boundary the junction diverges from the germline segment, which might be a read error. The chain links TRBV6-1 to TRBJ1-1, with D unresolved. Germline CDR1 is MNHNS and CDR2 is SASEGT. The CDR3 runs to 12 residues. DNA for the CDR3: TGTGCCAGCAGTGAAGCCGACACCGAAGCTTTCTTT. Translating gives CASSEADTEAFF.

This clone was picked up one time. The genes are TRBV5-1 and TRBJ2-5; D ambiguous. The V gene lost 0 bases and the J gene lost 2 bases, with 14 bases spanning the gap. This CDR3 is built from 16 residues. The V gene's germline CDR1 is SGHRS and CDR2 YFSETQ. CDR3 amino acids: CASSLVYLGRQETQYF. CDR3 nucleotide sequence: TGCGCCAGCAGCTTGGTGTATCTAGGTCGGCAAGAGACCCAGTACTTC.

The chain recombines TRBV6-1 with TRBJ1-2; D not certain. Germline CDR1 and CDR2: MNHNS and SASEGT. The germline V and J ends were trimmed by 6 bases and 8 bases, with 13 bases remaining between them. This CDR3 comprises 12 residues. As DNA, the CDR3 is TGTGCCAGCAGCGTAGCCCCTATAGGCTACACCTTC. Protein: CASSVAPIGYTF.

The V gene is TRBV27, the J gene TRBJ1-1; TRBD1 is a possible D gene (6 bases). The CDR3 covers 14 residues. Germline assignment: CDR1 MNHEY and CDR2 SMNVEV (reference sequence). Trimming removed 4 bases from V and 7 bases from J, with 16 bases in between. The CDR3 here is CASSSTGHTIEAFF. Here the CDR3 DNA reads TGTGCCAGCAGTTCCACAGGGCATACAATTGAAGCTTTCTTT.

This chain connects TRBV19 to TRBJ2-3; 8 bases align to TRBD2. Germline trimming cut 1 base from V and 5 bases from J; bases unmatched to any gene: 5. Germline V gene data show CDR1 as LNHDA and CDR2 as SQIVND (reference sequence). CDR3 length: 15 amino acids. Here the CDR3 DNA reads TGTGCCAGTAGTATAGCGGGAGGGCCCGGAGATACGCAGTATTTT. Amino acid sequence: CASSIAGGPGDTQYF.